This T cell receptor beta chain was sequenced in a study of control samples from healthy donors and cancer patients (dated by TCRdb to between 2020 and 2021). The germline V gene gives CDR1 as MNHEY and CDR2 as SVGEGT. The CDR3 numbers 14 residues from cysteine through phenylalanine. This entry keeps only the CDR3 DNA: 42 bases, framed from base 1. Trimming takes 4 bases from V and 4 bases from J, and the germline ends sit 11 bases apart. On this clone: There is no known antigen for this receptor. Qualities for individual bases were not recorded, and no much larger clone is one base off.

Libraries were made using the immunoSEQ multiplex PCR assay. TCRdb stores this immuneACCESS table with in-frame sequences only. Part of the clones is absent; in the studies checked, under half of the shortfall reflects unresolved V genes, and no reason is known for the rest. For this sample there are some 28,000 clones; 85% to 90% appear just once. The ten largest clones take up 1.5% to 2% of the sample. Sequencing used PBMCs. The V gene is TRBV6-2 or TRBV6-3 and the J gene is TRBJ1-3; the D gene lacks a confident call. This clonotype originated in a woman aged 40 to 55 with lung cancer. The CDR3 reads CASSSPVWGNTIYF. The sequenced DNA is TGTGCCAGCAGTTCCCCCGTTTGGGGAAACACCATATATTTT.